These T cell receptor beta chains were read from a single sample in a study of blood T cell repertoires in COVID-19. Here immunoSEQ multiplex PCR was the method, and the copy in TCRdb shows in-frame clones only, minus some. The sample holds 130,000 to 150,000 clones, approximately 89% seen once. Material: peripheral blood. The receptors stem from a human donor in a cohort sampled during active COVID-19. CDR3s include the opening cysteine and the closing phenylalanine or tryptophan. Each record gives: CDR3 protein, CDR3 DNA, V gene, D gene, clone size, J gene. The D gene is left open where the match is weak. The listing skips clone size in some rows; elsewhere it reads once, few, many or a size class.

CDR3aa: CASSPQGSGTEAFF
CDR3nt: TGTGCCAGCTCACCGCAGGGGTCAGGCACTGAAGCTTTCTTT
v_gene: TRBV18
d_gene: NA
abundance: NA
j_gene: TRBJ1-1

CDR3aa: CASSSRPGNYEQYF
CDR3nt: TGTGCCAGCAGCTCACGACCGGGTAACTACGAGCAGTACTTC
v_gene: TRBV7-8
d_gene: NA
abundance: NA
j_gene: TRBJ2-7

CDR3aa: CASSQGQTYEQYF
CDR3nt: TGTGCCAGCAGCCAAGGTCAGACCTACGAGCAGTACTTC
v_gene: TRBV14
d_gene: NA
abundance: NA
j_gene: TRBJ2-7

CDR3aa: CASSFNRGDTEAFF
CDR3nt: TGCGCCAGCAGCTTTAACAGGGGGGACACTGAAGCTTTCTTT
v_gene: TRBV5-1
d_gene: TRBD1
abundance: few
j_gene: TRBJ1-1

CDR3aa: CASSSRGGITDTQYF
CDR3nt: TGTGCCAGCAGCTCACGCGGGGGAATCACAGATACGCAGTATTTT
v_gene: TRBV5-4
d_gene: TRBD2
abundance: NA
j_gene: TRBJ2-3

CDR3aa: CASSFGGRETQYF
CDR3nt: TGTGCCAGCAGCTTCGGGGGGCGTGAGACCCAGTACTTC
v_gene: TRBV3-1/TRBV3-2
d_gene: NA
abundance: NA
j_gene: TRBJ2-5

CDR3aa: CASKLQGLNTEAFF
CDR3nt: TGTGCCAGCAAACTACAGGGTCTCAACACTGAAGCTTTCTTT
v_gene: TRBV6-5
d_gene: NA
abundance: NA
j_gene: TRBJ1-1

CDR3aa: CASSLRPGQGITEAFF
CDR3nt: TGTGCCAGCAGTTTACGGCCGGGACAGGGTATCACTGAAGCTTTCTTT
v_gene: TRBV6-2/TRBV6-3
d_gene: TRBD1
abundance: NA
j_gene: TRBJ1-1

CDR3aa: CASSLGAGEKLFF
CDR3nt: TGTGCCAGCAGCTTGGGGGCAGGAGAAAAACTGTTTTTT
v_gene: TRBV5-4
d_gene: NA
abundance: NA
j_gene: TRBJ1-4

CDR3aa: CASGHPRSEVRADTQYF
CDR3nt: TGTGCTAGTGGTCACCCCCGGTCTGAGGTGAGGGCAGATACGCAGTATTTT
v_gene: TRBV12-5
d_gene: NA
abundance: NA
j_gene: TRBJ2-3

CDR3aa: CSAGKTSDRGETQYF
CDR3nt: TGCAGCGCCGGCAAGACTAGCGATAGGGGAGAGACCCAGTACTTC
v_gene: TRBV29-1
d_gene: TRBD2
abundance: NA
j_gene: TRBJ2-5

CDR3aa: CSVEGGGSNEKLFF
CDR3nt: TGCAGCGTAGAAGGGGGGGGCTCTAATGAAAAACTGTTTTTT
v_gene: TRBV29-1
d_gene: NA
abundance: NA
j_gene: TRBJ1-4

CDR3aa: CASSPTGTGNMNTEAFF
CDR3nt: TGTGCCAGCTCACCAACCGGGACAGGAAATATGAACACTGAAGCTTTCTTT
v_gene: TRBV18
d_gene: TRBD1
abundance: few
j_gene: TRBJ1-1

CDR3aa: CASSPTRGRPNTGELFF
CDR3nt: TGTGCCAGCAGCCCGACCCGGGGGAGACCGAACACCGGGGAGCTGTTTTTT
v_gene: TRBV11-3
d_gene: NA
abundance: once
j_gene: TRBJ2-2

CDR3aa: CSATGSSYEQYF
CDR3nt: TGCAGCGCGACAGGAAGCTCCTACGAGCAGTACTTC
v_gene: TRBV29-1
d_gene: NA
abundance: NA
j_gene: TRBJ2-7

CDR3aa: CAWSIGTGGSGETQYF
CDR3nt: TGTGCCTGGAGCATTGGGACAGGGGGCTCGGGGGAGACCCAGTACTTC
v_gene: TRBV30
d_gene: TRBD1
abundance: NA
j_gene: TRBJ2-5

CDR3aa: CAISVRDSTFYGYTF
CDR3nt: TGTGCCATCAGTGTTCGGGACAGTACGTTCTATGGCTACACCTTC
v_gene: TRBV10-3
d_gene: TRBD1
abundance: NA
j_gene: TRBJ1-2

CDR3aa: CAWSVRVSATEAFF
CDR3nt: TGTGCCTGGAGTGTACGCGTATCCGCCACTGAAGCTTTCTTT
v_gene: TRBV30
d_gene: NA
abundance: NA
j_gene: TRBJ1-1

CDR3aa: CASSYQQGYEQYF
CDR3nt: TGTGCCAGCAGTTACCAACAGGGCTACGAGCAGTACTTC
v_gene: TRBV6-5
d_gene: NA
abundance: NA
j_gene: TRBJ2-7

CDR3aa: CASSLHPPEGGTNYGYTF
CDR3nt: TGCGCCAGCAGCCTTCATCCCCCGGAGGGAGGAACTAACTATGGCTACACCTTC
v_gene: TRBV4-3
d_gene: NA
abundance: NA
j_gene: TRBJ1-2

CDR3aa: CASSIGTGGEGNQPQHF
CDR3nt: TGTGCCAGCAGCATAGGGACAGGGGGCGAAGGCAATCAGCCCCAGCATTTT
v_gene: TRBV7-9
d_gene: TRBD1
abundance: NA
j_gene: TRBJ1-5

CDR3aa: CASSSYSGGSAFF
CDR3nt: TGTGCCAGCAGCTCGTACTCAGGGGGCTCGGCTTTCTTT
v_gene: TRBV7-2
d_gene: TRBD1
abundance: NA
j_gene: TRBJ1-1

CDR3aa: CASSSSDRRSEAFF
CDR3nt: TGTGCCAGCAGCTCCTCGGACAGAAGATCTGAAGCTTTCTTT
v_gene: TRBV11-2
d_gene: NA
abundance: NA
j_gene: TRBJ1-1

CDR3aa: CASSQDRRGTSGPIADEQYF
CDR3nt: TGTGCCAGCAGCCAAGATAGGCGAGGGACTAGCGGGCCGATCGCGGACGAGCAGTACTTC
v_gene: TRBV3-1/TRBV3-2
d_gene: TRBD2
abundance: NA
j_gene: TRBJ2-7

CDR3aa: CSVVTGLSYEQYF
CDR3nt: TGCAGCGTTGTAACAGGGCTGAGCTACGAGCAGTACTTC
v_gene: TRBV29-1
d_gene: NA
abundance: NA
j_gene: TRBJ2-7

CDR3aa: CASRIDGTGGSEAFF
CDR3nt: TGTGCCAGCAGGATCGACGGGACAGGGGGCTCTGAAGCTTTCTTT
v_gene: TRBV6-6
d_gene: TRBD1
abundance: NA
j_gene: TRBJ1-1

CDR3aa: CASSEARENTIYF
CDR3nt: TGTGCCAGCAGTGAAGCTCGCGAAAACACCATATATTTT
v_gene: TRBV2
d_gene: NA
abundance: few
j_gene: TRBJ1-3

CDR3aa: CASSYVQGYQPQHF
CDR3nt: TGTGCCAGCAGTTACGTGCAGGGCTATCAGCCCCAGCATTTT
v_gene: TRBV6-2/TRBV6-3
d_gene: NA
abundance: NA
j_gene: TRBJ1-5

CDR3aa: CASSLTGGETQYF
CDR3nt: TGCGCCAGCAGCCTAACAGGGGGAGAGACCCAGTACTTC
v_gene: TRBV5-1
d_gene: TRBD1
abundance: NA
j_gene: TRBJ2-5

CDR3aa: CATSRDQASNQPQHF
CDR3nt: TGTGCCACCAGCAGAGATCAGGCTAGCAATCAGCCCCAGCATTTT
v_gene: TRBV15
d_gene: NA
abundance: NA
j_gene: TRBJ1-5

CDR3aa: CATETVEVTQYF
CDR3nt: TGCGCCACAGAAACCGTTGAGGTGACCCAGTACTTC
v_gene: TRBV10-1
d_gene: NA
abundance: NA
j_gene: TRBJ2-5

CDR3aa: CATSQRNEQFF
CDR3nt: TGTGCCACCTCCCAGCGAAATGAGCAGTTCTTC
v_gene: TRBV27
d_gene: NA
abundance: NA
j_gene: TRBJ2-1

CDR3aa: CASSQGRGRTQYF
CDR3nt: TGTGCCAGCAGCCAAGGCAGGGGGCGAACGCAGTATTTT
v_gene: TRBV3-1/TRBV3-2
d_gene: TRBD1
abundance: NA
j_gene: TRBJ2-3

CDR3aa: CASSIRDSYNEQFF
CDR3nt: TGTGCCAGCTCAATCCGGGACAGTTACAATGAGCAGTTCTTC
v_gene: TRBV18
d_gene: TRBD1
abundance: NA
j_gene: TRBJ2-1

CDR3aa: CAISEVPSGGETQYF
CDR3nt: TGTGCCATCAGTGAGGTTCCAAGCGGTGGAGAGACCCAGTACTTC
v_gene: TRBV10-3
d_gene: NA
abundance: NA
j_gene: TRBJ2-5

CDR3aa: CASSWSHRGAEAFF
CDR3nt: TGTGCCAGCAGTTGGTCCCACAGGGGCGCTGAAGCTTTCTTT
v_gene: TRBV27
d_gene: TRBD1
abundance: NA
j_gene: TRBJ1-1

CDR3aa: CASSQPGGRTEAFF
CDR3nt: TGCGCCAGCAGCCAACCAGGGGGCCGAACTGAAGCTTTCTTT
v_gene: TRBV4-1
d_gene: TRBD1
abundance: NA
j_gene: TRBJ1-1

CDR3aa: CASSKTGDYGYTF
CDR3nt: TGCGCCAGCAGCAAAACAGGGGACTATGGCTACACCTTC
v_gene: TRBV5-1
d_gene: TRBD1
abundance: NA
j_gene: TRBJ1-2

CDR3aa: CASSEIPEKLFF
CDR3nt: TGTGCCAGCAGTGAAATCCCAGAAAAACTGTTTTTT
v_gene: TRBV2
d_gene: NA
abundance: NA
j_gene: TRBJ1-4

CDR3aa: CASKLGTGVGYEQYF
CDR3nt: TGTGCCAGCAAGCTAGGGACAGGGGTGGGCTACGAGCAGTACTTC
v_gene: TRBV7-6
d_gene: TRBD1
abundance: NA
j_gene: TRBJ2-7

CDR3aa: CASSDQGNTEAFF
CDR3nt: TGTGCCAGCAGCGATCAGGGGAACACTGAAGCTTTCTTT
v_gene: TRBV11-1
d_gene: NA
abundance: NA
j_gene: TRBJ1-1

CDR3aa: CASRLDRAKNIQYF
CDR3nt: TGTGCCAGCAGGTTGGACAGAGCCAAAAACATTCAGTACTTC
v_gene: TRBV2
d_gene: NA
abundance: NA
j_gene: TRBJ2-4

CDR3aa: CASSPSRTGSLAKNIQYF
CDR3nt: TGTGCCAGCAGCCCCTCACGGACGGGATCTCTAGCCAAAAACATTCAGTACTTC
v_gene: TRBV7-9
d_gene: NA
abundance: NA
j_gene: TRBJ2-4

CDR3aa: CASSSGLAGSTDTQYF
CDR3nt: TGTGCCAGCAGCTCGGGACTAGCGGGCAGCACAGATACGCAGTATTTT
v_gene: TRBV7-2
d_gene: TRBD2
abundance: NA
j_gene: TRBJ2-3

CDR3aa: CASSRQGDQPQHF
CDR3nt: TGTGCCAGCAGCAGACAGGGGGATCAGCCCCAGCATTTT
v_gene: TRBV5-4
d_gene: TRBD1
abundance: once
j_gene: TRBJ1-5

CDR3aa: CASSLWVFRIYGYTF
CDR3nt: TGTGCCAGCAGCTTGTGGGTGTTCAGGATCTATGGCTACACCTTC
v_gene: TRBV5-6
d_gene: NA
abundance: NA
j_gene: TRBJ1-2

CDR3aa: CASSPGTGEGEQYF
CDR3nt: TGTGCCAGCAGTCCCGGGACAGGGGAGGGGGAGCAGTACTTC
v_gene: TRBV25-1
d_gene: TRBD1
abundance: NA
j_gene: TRBJ2-7

CDR3aa: CASSEGTSGGTSRGTQYF
CDR3nt: TGTGCCAGCAGTGAAGGGACTAGCGGGGGGACCTCCAGAGGGACCCAGTACTTC
v_gene: TRBV2
d_gene: TRBD2
abundance: NA
j_gene: TRBJ2-5